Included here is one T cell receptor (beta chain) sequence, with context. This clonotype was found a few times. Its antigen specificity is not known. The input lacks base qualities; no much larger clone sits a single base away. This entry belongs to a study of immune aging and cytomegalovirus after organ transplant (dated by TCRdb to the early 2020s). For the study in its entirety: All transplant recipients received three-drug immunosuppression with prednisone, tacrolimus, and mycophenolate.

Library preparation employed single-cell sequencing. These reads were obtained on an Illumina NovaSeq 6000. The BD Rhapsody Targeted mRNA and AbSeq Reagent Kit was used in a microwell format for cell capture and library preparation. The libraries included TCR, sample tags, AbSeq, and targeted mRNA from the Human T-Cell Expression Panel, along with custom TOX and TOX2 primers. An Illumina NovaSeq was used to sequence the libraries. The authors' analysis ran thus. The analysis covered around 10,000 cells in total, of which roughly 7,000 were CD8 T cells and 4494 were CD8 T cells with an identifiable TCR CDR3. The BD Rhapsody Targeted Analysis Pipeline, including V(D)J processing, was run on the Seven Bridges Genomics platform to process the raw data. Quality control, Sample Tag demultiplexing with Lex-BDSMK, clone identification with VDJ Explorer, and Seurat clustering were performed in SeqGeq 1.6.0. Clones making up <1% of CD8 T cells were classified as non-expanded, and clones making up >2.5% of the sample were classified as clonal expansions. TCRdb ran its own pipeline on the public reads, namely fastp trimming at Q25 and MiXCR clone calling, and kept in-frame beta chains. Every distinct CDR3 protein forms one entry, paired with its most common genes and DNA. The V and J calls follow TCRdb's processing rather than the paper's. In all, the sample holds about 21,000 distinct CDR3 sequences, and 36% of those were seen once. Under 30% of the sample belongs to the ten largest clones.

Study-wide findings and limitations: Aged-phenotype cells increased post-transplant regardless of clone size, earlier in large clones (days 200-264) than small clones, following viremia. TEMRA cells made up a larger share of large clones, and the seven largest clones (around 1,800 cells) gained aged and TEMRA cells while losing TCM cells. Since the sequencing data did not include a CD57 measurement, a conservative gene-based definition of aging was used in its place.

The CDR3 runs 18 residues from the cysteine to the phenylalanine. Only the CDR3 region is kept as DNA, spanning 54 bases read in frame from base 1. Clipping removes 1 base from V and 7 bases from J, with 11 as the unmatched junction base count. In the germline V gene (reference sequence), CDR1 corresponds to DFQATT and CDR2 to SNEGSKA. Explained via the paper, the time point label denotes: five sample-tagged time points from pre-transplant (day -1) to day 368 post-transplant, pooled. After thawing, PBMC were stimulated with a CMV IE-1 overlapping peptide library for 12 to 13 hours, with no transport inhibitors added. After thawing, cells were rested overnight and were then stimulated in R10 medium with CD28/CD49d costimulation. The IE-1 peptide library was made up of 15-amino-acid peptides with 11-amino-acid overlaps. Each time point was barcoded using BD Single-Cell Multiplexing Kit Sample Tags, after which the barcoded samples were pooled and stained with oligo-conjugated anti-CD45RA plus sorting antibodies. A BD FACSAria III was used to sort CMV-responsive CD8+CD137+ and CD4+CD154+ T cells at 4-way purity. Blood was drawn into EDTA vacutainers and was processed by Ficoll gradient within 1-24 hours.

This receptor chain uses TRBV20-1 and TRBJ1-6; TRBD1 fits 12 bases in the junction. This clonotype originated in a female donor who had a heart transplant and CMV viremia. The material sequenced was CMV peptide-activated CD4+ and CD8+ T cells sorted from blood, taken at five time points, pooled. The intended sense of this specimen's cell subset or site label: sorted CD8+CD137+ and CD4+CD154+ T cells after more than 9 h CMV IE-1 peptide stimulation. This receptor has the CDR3 CSARVGQTGTGGNSPLHF. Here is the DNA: TGCAGTGCTAGAGTAGGGCAAACCGGGACAGGGGGCAATTCACCCCTCCACTTT.